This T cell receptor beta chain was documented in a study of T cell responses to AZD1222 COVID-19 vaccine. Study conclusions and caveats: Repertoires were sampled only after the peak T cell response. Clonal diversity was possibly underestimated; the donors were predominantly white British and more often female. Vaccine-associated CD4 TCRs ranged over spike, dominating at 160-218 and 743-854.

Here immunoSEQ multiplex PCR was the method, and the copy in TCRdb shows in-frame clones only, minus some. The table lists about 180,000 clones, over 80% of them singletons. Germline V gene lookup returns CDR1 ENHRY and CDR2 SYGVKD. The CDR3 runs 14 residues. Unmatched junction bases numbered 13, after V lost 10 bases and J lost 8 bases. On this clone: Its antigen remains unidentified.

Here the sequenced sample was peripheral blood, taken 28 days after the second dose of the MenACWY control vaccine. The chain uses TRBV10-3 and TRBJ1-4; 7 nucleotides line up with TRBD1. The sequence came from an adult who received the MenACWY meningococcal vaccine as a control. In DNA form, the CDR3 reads TGTGCCACTTCTTGGGGGCAGGGGGAGGAAAAACTGTTTTTT. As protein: CATSWGQGEEKLFF.